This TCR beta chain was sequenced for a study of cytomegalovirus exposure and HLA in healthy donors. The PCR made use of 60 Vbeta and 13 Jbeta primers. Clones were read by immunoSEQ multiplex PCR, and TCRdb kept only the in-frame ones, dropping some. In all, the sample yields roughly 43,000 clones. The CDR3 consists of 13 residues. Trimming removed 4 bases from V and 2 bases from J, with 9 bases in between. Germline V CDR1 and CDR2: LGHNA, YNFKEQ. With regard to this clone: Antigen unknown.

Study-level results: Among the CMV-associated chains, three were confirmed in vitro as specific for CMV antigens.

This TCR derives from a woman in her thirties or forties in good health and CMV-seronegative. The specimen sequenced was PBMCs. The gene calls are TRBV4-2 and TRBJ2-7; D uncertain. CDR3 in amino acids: CASSPRSAYEQYF. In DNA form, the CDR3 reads TGTGCCAGCAGCCCAAGGAGCGCCTACGAGCAGTACTTC.